This T cell receptor (beta chain) stems from a study of post-analysis software for immune sequencing data. Findings and limits, study-wide: Patients used about 5 TRBV segments, including TRBV5-6, TRBV5-1 and TRBV20-1, more often than controls.

V was pared by 3 bases and J by 4 bases, with 18 bases between. In germline, CDR1 is DFQATT, CDR2 SNEGSKA (reference sequence). The CDR3 is 15 amino acids. This clonotype was found a few times. The antigen remains unidentified. The TCR beta cDNA libraries carried unique molecular identifiers. TCRdb analysed the PCR reads with MiXCR anew, one entry per CDR3 protein. The table records 450,000 to 650,000 distinct CDR3 sequences, about 44% of them present only once. This chain uses TRBV20-1 with TRBJ2-5; D perhaps matches TRBD2 (7 bases). The sample was blood. The sequence was obtained from a girl between 5 and 17 years old with multiple sclerosis. CDR3 nucleotides: TGCAGTGCTAGTCCGGGCGGGGGCCAGGGAGAGACCCAGTACTTC. Residues: CSASPGGGQGETQYF.